Each of the 12 T cell receptor beta chains below was sequenced from the same sample in a study of OX40 agonist ivuxolimab in advanced cancers. Using immunoSEQ multiplex PCR, the repertoire was profiled, and TCRdb retains in-frame clones only, with some absent. The sample yields roughly 100,000 clones, about 80% seen once. This specimen consisted of CD4+ or CD8+ T cells sorted from blood, obtained in a trial of the OX40 agonist ivuxolimab. The receptors derive from an adult with an advanced solid tumor such as melanoma, head and neck, liver or kidney cancer.

This chain links TRBV6-1 with TRBJ2-7; D perhaps matches TRBD1 (6 bases). This CDR3 has 14 amino acids. V was cut by 7 bases and J by 0 bases, with 13 bases left in between. CDR1 is MNHNS, CDR2 SASEGT, per germline. The CDR3 DNA reads TGTGCCAGCAATATACAGGGCAGCTCCTACGAGCAGTACTTC. It specifies CASNIQGSSYEQYF.

The count of this clone is one. The chain has TRBV10-1 and TRBJ1-5, with D uncertain. This CDR3 is built from 15 residues. Germline V CDR1 and CDR2: WNHNN, SYGVQD (reference sequence). V lost 0 bases to trimming and J lost 0 bases, with 6 bases between them. CDR3 sequence: CASSESQNSNQPQHF. The CDR3 DNA sequence: TGCGCCAGCAGTGAGTCCCAGAATAGCAATCAGCCCCAGCATTTT.

CDR3 residues: CASSATSGDNEQFF. As DNA, the CDR3 is TGTGCCAGTAGCGCGACTAGCGGAGACAATGAGCAGTTCTTC. The chain recombines TRBV19 with TRBJ2-1, with 9 positions matching TRBD2. J lost 5 bases, V lost 6 bases, and 5 bases had no gene match. This CDR3 spans 14 amino acids. From germline, CDR1 is LNHDA and CDR2 SQIVND (reference sequence).

This clone was picked up many times. The CDR3 sequence is CAISGSEVGEQYF. The CDR3, as DNA: TGTGCCATCAGTGGGTCGGAGGTGGGGGAGCAGTACTTC. The genes are TRBV10-3 and TRBJ2-7; D perhaps matches TRBD2 (5 bases). Germline values: CDR1 ENHRY, CDR2 SYGVKD. Trimming shortened V by 4 bases and J by 7 bases, and 14 bases separated the two germline ends. CDR3 length: 13 residues.

The V gene is TRBV9, the J gene TRBJ2-5, with TRBD1 matching over 10 bases. The CDR3 sequence is 15 residues long. V lost 4 bases, J lost 0 bases, and 3 bases stayed unmatched. Germline V gives CDR1 SGDLS, CDR2 YYNGEE. CDR3 sequence (DNA): TGTGCCAGCAGCATGGGACAGGGGTACCAAGAGACCCAGTACTTC. Translation gives CASSMGQGYQETQYF.

The table lists this clone with a count of one. V is TRBV5-8 and J is TRBJ1-2; 7 bases match TRBD1. With 3 bases clipped from V and 8 bases from J, the junction kept 13 bases outside the gene matches. The germline V gene has CDR1 SGHTS and CDR2 YDEGEE. This CDR3 region has 15 residues. Here the CDR3 reads CASSSHRGSSGGYTF. The CDR3 DNA sequence: TGTGCCAGCAGCTCGCACAGGGGATCCTCTGGCGGCTACACCTTC.

The chain is built from TRBV30 and TRBJ1-6; tentatively, D is TRBD1 (5 bases). The CDR3 runs 13 residues. The V and J ends lost 7 bases and 9 bases respectively, with 16 bases between them. CDR1 GTSNPN and CDR2 SVGIG come from the germline V gene (reference sequence). CDR3 in amino acids: CASSEGLGSPLHF. CDR3 DNA: TGTGCCTCCTCCGAGGGGCTAGGTTCACCCCTCCACTTT.

DNA of the CDR3: TGTGCCAGCAGGCCACGAGCATCAGGGATTAGTTATAATTCACCCCTCCACTTT. It encodes CASRPRASGISYNSPLHF. The chain recombines TRBV2 with TRBJ1-6; D is perhaps TRBD1 (5 bases). Germline V gene sequence: CDR1 SNHLY, CDR2 FYNNEI. Trimming shortened V by 6 bases and J by 4 bases, and 22 bases separated the two germline ends. The CDR3 has 18 amino acids. Supplemented by reference TRBV2 and TRBJ1-6, the full variable domain reads EPEVTQTPSHQVTQMGQEVILRCVPISNHLYFYWYRQILGQKVEFLVSFYNNEISEKSEIFDDQFSVERPDGSNFTLKIRSTKLEDSAMYFCASRPRASGISYNSPLHFGNGTRLTVT.

The rearrangement links TRBV6-5 to TRBJ2-7; TRBD2 matches 7 bases. This CDR3 comprises 13 residues. Germline-derived CDR1 and CDR2 are MNHEY and SVGAGI. V was clipped by 6 bases and J by 0 bases; unmatched bases: 2. The CDR3 region is CASRLAPSYEQYF. The CDR3 nucleotides read TGTGCCAGCAGACTAGCGCCCTCCTACGAGCAGTACTTC.

The J gene is TRBJ2-2, the V gene TRBV6-5; perhaps TRBD1 as D (6 bases). The length of the CDR3 is 15 residues. Germline values: CDR1 MNHEY, CDR2 SVGAGI. Trimming shortened V by 6 bases and J by 0 bases, and 11 bases separated the two germline ends. The CDR3 bases are TGTGCCAGCAGCCCGAGGGGGACGAACACCGGGGAGCTGTTTTTT. It codes for CASSPRGTNTGELFF.

V usage is TRBV7-9 and J usage is TRBJ2-5, with a weak D call TRBD2 (6 bases). V was clipped by 2 bases and J by 2 bases, with 12 bases between them. This CDR3 has 15 amino acids. Germline V gene sequence: CDR1 SEHNR, CDR2 FQNEAQ (reference sequence). CDR3 residues: CASSLHPGTQETQYF. CDR3 DNA: TGTGCCAGCAGCTTACATCCAGGGACTCAAGAGACCCAGTACTTC.

The rearrangement uses TRBV19 and TRBJ2-3, with 10 bases matching TRBD1. This CDR3 has 18 residues. Germline V gene lookup returns CDR1 LNHDA and CDR2 SQIVND (reference sequence). The V segment lost 4 bases and the J segment 1 base; nucleotides outside the gene matches: 11. As DNA, the CDR3 is TGTGCCAGTAGTACGCTGGGGACCGGGACAGGGGGCACAGATACGCAGTATTTT. Translated: CASSTLGTGTGGTDTQYF.